This entry lists 7 T cell receptor beta chains sequenced from one sample in a study of cytomegalovirus exposure and HLA in healthy donors. PCR was performed using 60 Vbeta and 13 Jbeta primers. Profiled with immunoSEQ multiplex PCR; TCRdb holds only in-frame clones, not every one. The sample yields 310,000 or so clones, approximately 90% seen once. Sequenced input: PBMCs. These receptors came from a woman under 30 in good health and CMV-seronegative.

This chain joins TRBV10-3 and TRBJ2-7, with D perhaps matching TRBD1 (6 bases). V lost 0 bases to trimming and J lost 5 bases, with 14 bases between them. Per germline, CDR1 ENHRY and CDR2 SYGVKD. The CDR3 extends over 15 amino acids. In nucleotides, the CDR3 is TGTGCCATCAGTGAGTCTGGAAACAGGGTGGACGAGCAGTACTTC. The encoded protein is CAISESGNRVDEQYF.

This clone was picked up one time. The V call is TRBV6-6, the J call TRBJ2-1; TRBD2 aligns across 10 bases. Germline CDR1 and CDR2: MNHNY and SVGAGI (reference sequence). V shed 2 bases and J 8 bases; nucleotides not matched to a gene: 9. The CDR3 consists of 16 residues. The CDR3 nucleotides are TGTGCCAGCAGTTACAGGCTAGCGGGGGCCTTTTATGAGCAGTTCTTC. Amino acids: CASSYRLAGAFYEQFF.

The chain carries TRBV7-9 and TRBJ2-5, with 11 bases identical to TRBD1. With 4 bases clipped from V and 2 bases from J, the junction kept 6 bases outside the gene matches. CDR3 length equals 16 residues. The germline gives CDR1 SEHNR, CDR2 FQNEAQ (reference sequence). CDR3 loop: CASSSGQGARQETQYF. The CDR3 DNA reads as TGTGCCAGCAGCTCTGGACAGGGGGCGAGACAAGAGACCCAGTACTTC.

V gene TRBV6-5 combines with J gene TRBJ2-7, with 7 nucleotides matching TRBD1. With 5 bases clipped from V and 2 bases from J, the junction kept 9 bases outside the gene matches. The CDR3 consists of 15 residues. CDR1 and CDR2 (germline): MNHEY, SVGAGI. The CDR3 spells CASSKQDRFPYEQYF. As DNA, the CDR3 is TGTGCCAGCAGTAAGCAGGACAGGTTTCCCTACGAGCAGTACTTC.

The J gene is TRBJ1-2, the V gene TRBV28; tentative D call: TRBD1 (6 bases). V gave up 2 bases and J gave up 4 bases, with 14 bases separating them. The CDR3 contains 15 residues. CDR1 MDHEN and CDR2 SYDVKM come from the germline V gene. The CDR3 DNA reads as TGTGCCAGCAGTTTAGTAGGGGGAAATCCCTATGGCTACACCTTC. This translates into CASSLVGGNPYGYTF.

The chain couples TRBV9 to TRBJ1-2, with D possibly matching TRBD1 (5 bases). Trimming shortened V by 0 bases and J by 7 bases, and 16 bases separated the two germline ends. In germline, CDR1 is SGDLS, CDR2 YYNGEE. The CDR3 is 15 residues long. The CDR3 DNA reads as TGTGCCAGCAGCGTAGATCGGGCAAGGCAGGGTGGCTACACCTTC. This sequence encodes CASSVDRARQGGYTF.

This chain uses TRBV29-1 with TRBJ2-7; 8 nucleotides match TRBD2. This CDR3 has 15 amino acids. The V and J ends lost 6 bases and 5 bases, in that order; junction bases with no gene match: 15. Per the germline V gene, CDR1 is SQVTM and CDR2 is ANQGSEA. CDR3: CSVSLGGGGRNEQYF. The CDR3 DNA reads TGCAGCGTGAGCTTGGGCGGCGGGGGGAGAAACGAGCAGTACTTC.